This TCR beta chain was retrieved from a study of T cell repertoires in cytomegalovirus infection. At the level of the study: Both CMV infection and a matching HLA type were indicated by public TCR beta signatures.

TCRdb analysed the reads with MiXCR anew, one entry per CDR3 protein. The sample holds about 360,000 distinct CDR3 sequences, 15% to 20% seen once. A few counts support this clonotype. The antigen is not known. Study conclusions and caveats: The ex vivo response showed dominance by HLA-C-restricted CMV-specific TCR beta clonotypes.

The CDR3 has 13 residues. The germline CDR1 and CDR2 sequences are SNHLY and FYNNEI. Between the trimmed V and J ends, which lost 3 bases and 3 bases, there was a span of 8 bases. The clonotype comes from a human donor in good health (CMV status not recorded). Some clones in this sample may be carry-over from other donors' samples. Sequenced sample: PBMCs. The chain is built from TRBV2 and TRBJ1-1; no reliable D call. The CDR3 loop reads CASSDRLDTEAFF. The CDR3, as DNA: TGTGCCAGCAGTGACCGTCTTGACACTGAAGCTTTCTTT.